These 21 T cell receptor beta chains were sequenced from one sample in a study of cytomegalovirus exposure and HLA in healthy donors. In the PCR, 60 Vbeta and 13 Jbeta primers were used. Clones were sequenced by immunoSEQ multiplex PCR, and TCRdb holds only the in-frame ones, with some missing. The data hold some 92,000 clones, with around 85% observed a single time. Specimen: PBMCs. Receptors originate from a man aged 25-45 years in good health and CMV-seronegative.

The V call is TRBV5-1, the J call TRBJ1-5, with TRBD1 as a possible D gene (5 bases). The CDR3 is made up of 15 amino acids. V dropped 2 bases and J dropped 6 bases, with 15 bases sitting between them. Per germline, CDR1 SGHRS and CDR2 YFSETQ. CDR3 in DNA: TGCGCCAGCAGCTTCAGCGGGGGTCAATTTCAGCCCCAGCATTTT. Translating it yields CASSFSGGQFQPQHF.

Concerning this clone itself: The identical CDR3 is also encoded by other nucleotide sequences in the sample. V usage is TRBV7-9 and J usage is TRBJ1-6; 8 positions agree with TRBD1. The CDR3 consists of 14 residues. V lost 5 bases to trimming and J lost 7 bases; unmatched junction nucleotides: 4. Germline CDR1 is SEHNR and CDR2 is FQNEAQ (reference sequence). This chain's CDR3 is CASSPGGRNSPLHF. The DNA for the CDR3 is TGTGCCAGCAGCCCAGGGGGCAGAAATTCACCCCTCCACTTT.

This rearrangement joins TRBV18 to TRBJ1-1; 9 bases fit TRBD1. The germline V gene encodes CDR1 KGHSH and CDR2 LQKENI. After removal of 4 bases from V and 5 bases from J, the junction contained 8 bases not matched to a gene. The length of the CDR3 is 15 residues. CDR3 loop: CASSRDRERETEAFF. The DNA for the CDR3 is TGTGCCAGCTCACGGGACAGGGAACGGGAAACTGAAGCTTTCTTT. Supplemented by reference TRBV18 and TRBJ1-1, the full variable domain reads NAGVMQNPRHLVRRRGQEARLRCSPMKGHSHVYWYRQLPEEGLKFMVYLQKENIIDESGMPKERFSAEFPKEGPSILRIQQVVRGDSAAYFCASSRDRERETEAFFGQGTRLTVV.

The chain joins TRBV6-5 to TRBJ1-1, with a possible D match to TRBD1 (5 bases). Germline V gives CDR1 MNHEY, CDR2 SVGAGI. CDR3 length equals 13 residues. V was shortened by 7 bases and J by 4 bases, with 13 bases between the two germline ends. CDR3 protein: CASKTNQGTEAFF. For the CDR3, the DNA is TGTGCCAGCAAAACGAATCAGGGCACTGAAGCTTTCTTT.

The rearrangement joins TRBV10-1 to TRBJ1-1; no firm D call. The V and J ends lost 9 bases and 0 bases respectively, with 14 bases between them. This CDR3 is built from 14 residues. The germline gives CDR1 WNHNN, CDR2 SYGVQD (reference sequence). CDR3 protein: CARKCGMMNTEAFF. The DNA of the CDR3 is TGCGCCAGAAAATGCGGGATGATGAACACTGAAGCTTTCTTT.

This chain connects TRBV5-1 to TRBJ1-3; 7 bases match TRBD1. The germline V gene encodes CDR1 SGHRS and CDR2 YFSETQ. J gave up 1 base and V 0 bases, and 10 bases lay outside the gene matches. The length of the CDR3 is 18 residues. The DNA for the CDR3 is TGCGCCAGCAGCTTGGCCGGGTACAGGGGTTTTTCTGGAAACACCATATATTTT. The encoded protein is CASSLAGYRGFSGNTIYF. The full variable domain, with the rest looked up from reference TRBV5-1 and TRBJ1-3, is KAGVTQTPRYLIKTRGQQVTLSCSPISGHRSVSWYQQTPGQGLQFLFEYFSETQRNKGNFPGRFSGRQFSNSRSEMNVSTLELGDSALYLCASSLAGYRGFSGNTIYFGEGSWLTVV.

The gene calls are TRBV18 and TRBJ2-4, with 9 nucleotides matching TRBD1. The J segment lost 1 base and the V segment lost 3 bases, leaving 7 bases of the junction unmatched. In germline, CDR1 is KGHSH, CDR2 LQKENI. CDR3 length equals 17 residues. CDR3 in amino acids: CASSPIPGTGAKNIQYF. The CDR3 DNA reads TGTGCCAGCTCACCCATACCCGGGACAGGGGCCAAAAACATTCAGTACTTC. Full variable domain (missing parts from reference TRBV18 and TRBJ2-4): NAGVMQNPRHLVRRRGQEARLRCSPMKGHSHVYWYRQLPEEGLKFMVYLQKENIIDESGMPKERFSAEFPKEGPSILRIQQVVRGDSAAYFCASSPIPGTGAKNIQYFGAGTRLSVL.

The genes are TRBV28 and TRBJ1-5; tentatively, D is TRBD1 (5 bases). V was shortened by 6 bases and J by 0 bases, with 15 bases between the two germline ends. CDR1 is MDHEN and CDR2 is SYDVKM in the germline V gene. The CDR3 has 16 residues. CDR3 amino acids: CASRERTYYSNQPQHF. The CDR3 nucleotides read TGTGCCAGCAGGGAGAGGACATACTATAGCAATCAGCCCCAGCATTTT.

The rearrangement links TRBV5-5 to TRBJ1-1, with D possibly matching TRBD1 (6 bases). This CDR3 comprises 14 residues. Germline V lookup: CDR1 SGHKS, CDR2 YYEKEE (reference sequence). V lost 2 bases and J lost 4, with 12 bases in between. The CDR3 region has the DNA TGTGCCAGCAGCTTTTCAGGGGCTCCCACTGAAGCTTTCTTT. Protein: CASSFSGAPTEAFF.

In DNA form, the CDR3 reads TGTGCCAGCAGCCCTGAGGGAGCGGACAGGGCCGCTGAAGCTTTCTTT. The encoded protein is CASSPEGADRAAEAFF. The genes are TRBV4-2 and TRBJ1-1, with 8 bases that match TRBD1. The germline V gene has CDR1 LGHNA and CDR2 YNFKEQ. The V gene end was trimmed by 4 bases and the J gene end by 6 bases; junction bases not matched to a gene: 13. The CDR3 length is 16 residues.

This sequence joins TRBV12-5 and TRBJ1-6, with 10 bases fitting TRBD1. The V and J ends lost 1 base and 10 bases, in that order; junction bases with no gene match: 7. Germline V gene lookup returns CDR1 LGHNT and CDR2 FRNRAP. This CDR3 contains 16 residues. The CDR3 DNA reads TGTGCTAGTGGTTTGGCAACCGGGACAGGGGAATCACCCCTCCACTTT. Translating it yields CASGLATGTGESPLHF.

This clone was seen only once. V and J are TRBV2 and TRBJ2-3, with 7 bases identical to TRBD2. The CDR3 loop spans 15 amino acids. Germline-derived CDR1 and CDR2 are SNHLY and FYNNEI. V lost 6 bases, J lost 0 bases, and 6 bases stayed unmatched. The CDR3: CASRGGLPSTDTQYF. CDR3 in DNA: TGTGCCAGCAGGGGAGGGTTACCTAGCACAGATACGCAGTATTTT.

The genes are TRBV6-1 and TRBJ2-2; 8 bases are a match to TRBD1. This CDR3 is 16 amino acids long. Losses at the gene ends were 3 bases for V and 7 bases for J; bases not matched to a gene: 10. CDR1 is MNHNS and CDR2 is SASEGT in the germline V gene. The CDR3 DNA reads as TGTGCCAGCAGTGAGACAGGGGATCCCTTTGGCGGGGAGCTGTTTTTT. It translates to CASSETGDPFGGELFF.

CDR3 nucleotides: TGCAGCGTTGAGTTGGGACTAGCGGGGGGGGTGCAGTATTTT. Translation: CSVELGLAGGVQYF. This chain connects TRBV29-1 to TRBJ2-3; 16 bases are a match to TRBD2. Germline-derived CDR1 and CDR2 are SQVTM and ANQGSEA. This CDR3 is built from 14 residues. J was trimmed by 11 bases and V by 3 bases; bases with no gene match: 5.

V usage is TRBV4-2 and J usage is TRBJ1-2; 7 positions match TRBD1. The trim removed 0 bases at V and 2 bases at J, leaving 3 bases unmatched. CDR3 length equals 15 residues. Germline CDR1 LGHNA, CDR2 YNFKEQ. The CDR3 protein is CASSQDVQGNYGYTF. The DNA for the CDR3 is TGTGCCAGCAGCCAAGATGTACAGGGGAACTATGGCTACACCTTC.

Worth noting for this clone: The sample contains more than one DNA sequence encoding this CDR3. The chain joins TRBV29-1 to TRBJ1-4; 9 nucleotides line up with TRBD1. The CDR3 is made up of 15 amino acids. V shed 0 bases and J 7 bases; nucleotides not matched to a gene: 6. Per germline, CDR1 SQVTM and CDR2 ANQGSEA. CDR3 coding DNA: TGCAGCGTTGAAGATCGACAGGGGGGTGGTGAAAAACTGTTTTTT. Its translation is CSVEDRQGGGEKLFF. The complete variable domain, with remaining parts taken from reference TRBV29-1 and TRBJ1-4, reads SAVISQKPSRDICQRGTSLTIQCQVDSQVTMMFWYRQQPGQSLTLIATANQGSEATYESGFVIDKFPISRPNLTFSTLTVSNMSPEDSSIYLCSVEDRQGGGEKLFFGSGTQLSVL.

The rearrangement links TRBV5-1 to TRBJ2-1; a possible D gene is TRBD1 (5 bases). Germline V lookup: CDR1 SGHRS, CDR2 YFSETQ. Between the trimmed V and J ends, which lost 4 bases and 5 bases, there was a span of 16 bases. The CDR3 is 15 amino acids. The CDR3 DNA follows: TGCGCCAGCAGCCGGGTGGCAGGGTGGAACAATGAGCAGTTCTTC. This sequence encodes CASSRVAGWNNEQFF.

The chain couples TRBV5-8 to TRBJ2-5, with 7 bases identical to TRBD1. Germline lookup yields CDR1 SGHTS and CDR2 YDEGEE. The CDR3 contains 13 residues. The ends lost 4 bases at V and 2 bases at J; junction bases unmatched: 2. This CDR3 reads CASSRDSQETQYF. CDR3 DNA sequence: TGTGCCAGCAGCCGGGACAGTCAAGAGACCCAGTACTTC.

The rearrangement uses TRBV18 and TRBJ1-6; the D is unclear. The CDR3 has 14 amino acids. Between the trimmed V and J ends, which lost 6 bases and 5 bases, there was a span of 11 bases. CDR1 and CDR2 (germline): KGHSH, LQKENI. The CDR3 DNA sequence: TGTGCCAGCTCGCCGACACCGGATAATTCACCCCTCCACTTT. Protein sequence: CASSPTPDNSPLHF.

This clone has a single count. The chain recombines TRBV2 with TRBJ1-2; a weak D match, TRBD1 (6 bases). The CDR3 length is 15 residues. V was shortened by 3 bases and J by 7 bases, with 18 bases between the two germline ends. The germline V gene encodes CDR1 SNHLY and CDR2 FYNNEI. CDR3 region: CASSEVNPTGAGYTF. The CDR3 nucleotides are TGTGCCAGCAGTGAGGTTAACCCGACAGGTGCTGGCTACACCTTC.

This chain links TRBV28 with TRBJ1-5; 9 bases align to TRBD1. CDR1 and CDR2 (germline): MDHEN, SYDVKM. The CDR3 covers 18 residues. Germline trimming cut 5 bases from V and 0 bases from J; bases unmatched to any gene: 11. In DNA form, the CDR3 reads TGTGCCAGCAGTCCCCTGGACAGGGGAAAATATAGCAATCAGCCCCAGCATTTT. It encodes CASSPLDRGKYSNQPQHF. The full variable domain, rest sourced from reference TRBV28 and TRBJ1-5, is DVKVTQSSRYLVKRTGEKVFLECVQDMDHENMFWYRQDPGLGLRLIYFSYDVKMKEKGDIPEGYSVSREKKERFSLILESASTNQTSMYLCASSPLDRGKYSNQPQHFGDGTRLSIL.